What follows are 25 T cell receptor beta chains derived from one specimen sequenced in a study of blood T cells in healthy people across ages. Primed by a sample-barcoded 5' primer and a J-beta primer mix, a second PCR proceeded for 7 to 11 cycles. TCRdb reanalysed the 5' RACE reads using MiXCR and keeps one entry per CDR3 protein. Counted here are 1.5 million to 2 million distinct CDR3 sequences, roughly 27% occurring once; the ten biggest clones make up 7.7%. The specimen sequenced was blood. These receptors originate from a woman in her 30s in good health.

In regard to this clonotype: A much larger clonotype is one base distant, so this may be a read error. The rearrangement links TRBV5-1 to TRBJ2-7; TRBD1 is a possible D gene (6 bases). The CDR3 is made up of 13 amino acids. Germline CDR1 SGHRS, CDR2 YFSETQ. CDR3 bases: TGCGCCAGCGGCTTGGCCACAGGGCTAGAAGAGTACTTC. This sequence encodes CASGLATGLEEYF.

Details on this clonotype: A junction end diverges from the germline sequence, so it may reflect a read error. The rearrangement uses TRBV12-5 and TRBJ2-1, with TRBD2 identical over 10 bases. The CDR3 runs to 19 residues. Germline-derived CDR1 and CDR2 are LGHNT and FRNRAP. The CDR3 loop reads CASGLEPLSGGWSYNEQFF. In nucleotides, the CDR3 is TGTGCTAGTGGGTTGGAGCCCCTTAGCGGGGGGTGGTCCTACAATGAGCAGTTCTTC.

The chain combines TRBV5-1 with TRBJ1-4, with TRBD1 matching 7 bases. V lost 5 bases and J lost 3; bases outside the gene matches: 10. The germline CDR1 and CDR2 sequences are SGHRS and YFSETQ. There are 16 residues in the CDR3. CDR3 region: CASSPSGDRANEKLFF. In DNA form, the CDR3 reads TGCGCCAGCAGTCCCTCGGGCGACAGGGCTAATGAAAAACTGTTTTTT.

This clonotype was counted between two and nine times. The chain links TRBV20-1 to TRBJ2-1; a possible D gene is TRBD2 (6 bases). Trimming removed 2 bases at V and 3 bases at J, with 11 bases between. The germline V gene encodes CDR1 DFQATT and CDR2 SNEGSKA (reference sequence). CDR3 length equals 14 residues. CDR3 nucleotides: TGCAGTGCTAGAATAGAGGGAGGCTACAATGAGCAGTTCTTC. Protein: CSARIEGGYNEQFF.

This chain connects TRBV7-9 to TRBJ1-1; D is unresolved. Trimming stripped 5 bases from V and 4 bases from J, with 11 bases between. CDR3 length: 13 amino acids. Germline loops: CDR1 SEHNR, CDR2 FQNEAQ (reference sequence). The CDR3 bases are TGTGCCAGCAGCCCCTCCGGCTCCACTGAAGCTTTCTTT. Its protein is CASSPSGSTEAFF.

The table lists this clonotype with a few counts. The V gene is TRBV7-9, the J gene TRBJ2-1; 9 bases match TRBD2. Germline CDR1 is SEHNR and CDR2 is FQNEAQ (reference sequence). This CDR3 is built from 16 residues. V was pared by 5 bases and J by 5 bases, with 10 bases of the junction left unmatched. CDR3 sequence reads: CASSPRLAASNNEQFF. CDR3 DNA: TGTGCCAGCAGCCCGCGACTAGCGGCATCTAACAATGAGCAGTTCTTC.

This clonotype was found once. An end of the junction does not agree with germline; a read error may underlie this. The J gene is TRBJ2-4, the V gene TRBV5-1; D may match TRBD1 or TRBD2 (5 bases each). The CDR3 is made up of 13 amino acids. Germline V lookup: CDR1 SGHRS, CDR2 YFSETQ. The CDR3 bases are TGCGCCGGCAGCCAGGGACCTCCGTGGGAGCAGTACTTC. It encodes CAGSQGPPWEQYF.

V and J are TRBV5-1 and TRBJ1-1, with D hard to call. V lost 4 bases and J lost 4, with 20 bases in between. Germline CDR1 SGHRS, CDR2 YFSETQ. The CDR3 loop spans 16 amino acids. CDR3 sequence: CASSPPAASSATEAFF. The CDR3 DNA reads TGCGCCAGCAGCCCCCCGGCGGCGAGTTCGGCCACTGAAGCTTTCTTT.

The chain uses TRBV6-1 and TRBJ2-1, with TRBD1 matching over 9 bases. The CDR3 spans 16 residues. J gave up 3 bases and V 7 bases, and 10 bases lay outside the gene matches. Germline CDR1 MNHNS, CDR2 SASEGT. CDR3 DNA sequence: TGTGCCAGCATAATACAGGGGGCCATGAACTACAATGAGCAGTTCTTC. Protein: CASIIQGAMNYNEQFF.

This clonotype has at least ten counts. The rearrangement uses TRBV12-3 or TRBV12-4 and TRBJ2-5; the D is unclear. This CDR3 has 14 amino acids. The V and J ends lost 5 bases and 7 bases respectively, with 17 bases between them. The CDR3 loop is CASSPQSITGTQYF. CDR3 nucleotide sequence: TGTGCCAGCAGTCCACAGTCTATTACGGGGACCCAGTACTTC.

The J gene is TRBJ1-4, the V gene TRBV7-6; D gene unclear. V lost 7 bases, J lost 8 bases, and 17 bases lay in between. CDR3 length equals 14 residues. CDR1 is SGHVS and CDR2 is FNYEAQ in the germline V gene. As DNA, the CDR3 is TGTGCCAGCACCACTACCGGCCTAGGCGAAAAACTGTTTTTT. This codes for CASTTTGLGEKLFF.

The chain joins TRBV19 to TRBJ1-5; weak D call: TRBD1 (5 bases). V lost 1 base and J 9 bases, leaving 13 bases between the germline ends. This CDR3 comprises 14 residues. Germline CDR1 LNHDA, CDR2 SQIVND (reference sequence). CDR3 sequence reads: CASSIVGASRPQHF. The CDR3 region has the DNA TGTGCCAGTAGTATAGTTGGGGCCTCCCGGCCCCAGCATTTT.

V is TRBV28 and J is TRBJ2-2, with 7 bases that match TRBD1. Losses at the gene ends were 7 bases for V and 1 base for J; bases not matched to a gene: 6. CDR1 is MDHEN and CDR2 is SYDVKM in the germline V gene. The CDR3 runs 15 residues. As DNA, the CDR3 is TGTGCCAGCACCGAGGGGGACAGGAACACCGGGGAGCTGTTTTTT. Its protein is CASTEGDRNTGELFF.

This clonotype came up many times. The chain combines TRBV29-1 with TRBJ2-5; D tentatively reads TRBD1 or TRBD2 (6 bases each). Between the trimmed V and J ends, which lost 6 bases and 5 bases, there was a span of 16 bases. The V gene's germline CDR1 is SQVTM and CDR2 ANQGSEA. This CDR3 contains 13 residues. In DNA, the CDR3 is TGCAGCGTCGGGGGCGAGGGGGTGGAGACCCAGTACTTC. This gives the protein CSVGGEGVETQYF.

This chain links TRBV25-1 with TRBJ1-2; no reliable D call. The CDR3 loop spans 14 amino acids. V lost 6 bases and J 0 bases, leaving 11 bases between the germline ends. Germline V gives CDR1 MGHDK, CDR2 SYGVNS. The CDR3 sequence: CASRASGANYGYTF. The CDR3 DNA is TGTGCCAGCAGGGCCAGCGGAGCTAACTATGGCTACACCTTC.

This clonotype showed up just a few times. The chain joins TRBV20-1 to TRBJ2-5, with 15 bases lining up with TRBD2. CDR3 size: 17 residues. Looked up from germline, CDR1 is DFQATT and CDR2 is SNEGSKA (reference sequence). The V segment lost 6 bases and the J segment 5 bases; nucleotides outside the gene matches: 13. The CDR3 is CSATRGLAGGPRETQYF. In DNA, the CDR3 is TGCAGTGCCACAAGAGGACTAGCGGGAGGGCCTCGTGAGACCCAGTACTTC.

The chain uses TRBV7-3 and TRBJ1-6, with D possibly TRBD1 on 5 matching bases. Germline V CDR1 and CDR2: SGHTA, FQGTGA. V was cut by 6 bases and J by 9 bases, with 15 bases left in between. This CDR3 contains 14 residues. The CDR3 region has the DNA TGTGCCAGCAGTTCGGCTGAGGGACGTTCACCCCTCCACTTT. It translates to CASSSAEGRSPLHF.

CDR3 coding DNA: TGCAGTGTGAAGCACGGAGGCTATGGCTACACCTTC. Translating gives CSVKHGGYGYTF. V gene TRBV20-1 combines with J gene TRBJ1-2, with D hard to call. Trimming pared 7 bases from V and 4 bases from J, leaving 13 bases between. This CDR3 contains 12 residues. Germline CDR1 DFQATT, CDR2 SNEGSKA (reference sequence).

Concerning this clonotype: This could be a read error, since a much larger clone is one nucleotide away. This chain links TRBV6-6 with TRBJ2-4; a possible D gene is TRBD2 (6 bases). The CDR3 is 15 residues long. From germline, CDR1 is MNHNY and CDR2 SVGAGI (reference sequence). DNA for the CDR3: TGTGCCGGCAGTTTAGGAGGGGCAGCCAAAAACATTCAGTACTTC. It codes for CAGSLGGAAKNIQYF.

Remarks on this clonotype: This may arise from a read error, as a much more abundant clone is one base away. The CDR3 DNA reads as TGCAGTGCTAGATCCCGGGGCTCCGAGGGGACCCAGTACTTC. Amino acids: CSARSRGSEGTQYF. The chain couples TRBV20-1 to TRBJ2-5; D may match TRBD1 or TRBD2 (5 bases each). Between the trimmed V and J ends, which lost 2 bases and 7 bases, there was a span of 17 bases. The germline V gene has CDR1 DFQATT and CDR2 SNEGSKA (reference sequence). CDR3 length: 14 residues.

Concerning this clonotype itself: This may come from a read error, since a much larger clone is one base off. The V and J genes are TRBV11-2 and TRBJ2-7; D is possibly TRBD1 (5 bases). Germline-derived CDR1 and CDR2 are SGHAT and FQNNGV. CDR3 size: 12 residues. Here the CDR3 reads CAGSYDRYEQYF. In nucleotides, the CDR3 is TGTGCCGGCAGCTACGACAGATACGAGCAGTACTTC. Filled out from reference TRBV11-2 and TRBJ2-7, the complete variable domain reads EAGVAQSPRYKIIEKRQSVAFWCNPISGHATLYWYQQILGQGPKLLIQFQNNGVVDDSQLPKDRFSAERLKGVDSTLKIQPAKLEDSAVYLCAGSYDRYEQYFGPGTRLTVT.

This clonotype was observed a handful of times. The germline gene is not matched at one end of the junction; a read error may be the cause. V gene TRBV11-2 combines with J gene TRBJ2-5; D tentatively fits TRBD1 or TRBD2 (5 bases each). The CDR3 consists of 19 residues. The V gene's germline CDR1 is SGHAT and CDR2 FQNNGV. This CDR3 is CASSSKGIGWGTSQGTQYF. CDR3 DNA: TGTGCCAGCAGCTCTAAAGGCATCGGCTGGGGGACCTCCCAAGGGACCCAGTACTTC.

This clonotype has a handful of counts. The chain joins TRBV4-1 to TRBJ2-7, with D possibly matching TRBD2 (7 bases). Germline V gives CDR1 MGHRA, CDR2 YSYEKL. The CDR3 spans 15 residues. The V and J ends lost 1 base and 4 bases respectively, with 14 bases between them. CDR3 residues: CASSQVLGGAYEQYF. In DNA, the CDR3 is TGCGCCAGCAGCCAAGTCCTAGGGGGGGCTTACGAGCAGTACTTC.

This clonotype was counted only a few times. The CDR3 spells CASSTTGTGFFEQYF. In DNA, the CDR3 is TGCGCCAGCAGTACTACCGGGACAGGGTTTTTCGAGCAGTACTTC. The rearrangement uses TRBV5-1 and TRBJ2-7; TRBD1 matches 9 bases. The CDR3 runs to 15 residues. From germline, CDR1 is SGHRS and CDR2 YFSETQ. The ends lost 5 bases at V and 6 bases at J; junction bases unmatched: 12. Variable domain in full (rest from reference TRBV5-1 and TRBJ2-7): KAGVTQTPRYLIKTRGQQVTLSCSPISGHRSVSWYQQTPGQGLQFLFEYFSETQRNKGNFPGRFSGRQFSNSRSEMNVSTLELGDSALYLCASSTTGTGFFEQYFGPGTRLTVT.

V gene TRBV6-6 combines with J gene TRBJ1-6; no firm D call. The V end was cut by 8 bases, the J end by 10 bases, with 18 bases between. The V gene's germline CDR1 is MNHNY and CDR2 SVGAGI (reference sequence). The CDR3 is made up of 14 amino acids. CDR3 sequence reads: CASGFQVNGSPLHF. The CDR3 DNA reads as TGTGCCAGCGGTTTTCAGGTTAATGGGTCACCCCTCCACTTT.